This TCR beta chain was recovered during a study of neurological immune-mediated disorders. MiXCR, run by TCRdb on the 5' RACE reads, gives a single entry per CDR3 protein. The sample yields tens of thousands of distinct CDR3 sequences, about a tenth seen once. This clonotype was observed at least ten times. The specimen was PBMCs. This TCR was recovered from a man in his 70s with HTLV-1-associated myelopathy (HAM/TSP).

CDR3 nucleotides: TGTGCCAGCAGTCCTACTAGCGGGAGGGGAGGGGAGACCCAGTACTTC. Protein sequence: CASSPTSGRGGETQYF. V gene TRBV27 combines with J gene TRBJ2-5; TRBD2 matches at 13 bases. Germline CDR1 MNHEY, CDR2 SMNVEV (reference sequence). The CDR3 contains 16 residues. Losses at the gene ends were 5 bases for V and 5 bases for J; bases not matched to a gene: 8.